The 5 T cell receptor beta chains reported below all come from one sample, sequenced in a study of monozygotic twins with inflammatory bowel disease (dated by TCRdb to between 2018 and 2021). The library was prepared using 5' RACE. TCRdb records Illumina HiSeq 2500 as the sequencer. TCRdb reprocessed the reads; each CDR3 protein sequence makes one entry, and DNA is unavailable. This sample's table contains over 150,000 distinct CDR3 sequences. Together, the top ten hold 2.4% of the sample. The sample comprised blood. The source of these receptors is a human donor with ulcerative colitis or Crohn's disease, or a healthy co-twin of an affected twin (not recorded which).

The chain has TRBV20-1 and TRBJ1-2; with no DNA, the TCRdb D assignment of TRBD1 cannot be verified. This CDR3 comprises 15 residues. The germline CDR1 and CDR2 sequences are DFQATT and SNEGSKA (reference sequence). The CDR3 is CSARVPGDRSYGYTF.

The chain has TRBV15 and TRBJ2-2; TCRdb lists TRBD1, though no DNA is available to test this call. This CDR3 spans 14 amino acids. CDR1 and CDR2 from the germline V gene are LNHNV and YYDKDF (reference sequence). CDR3 sequence: CATNSGGGTGELFF.

This chain joins TRBV7-2 and TRBJ2-7; absent DNA, TCRdb's TRBD1 call cannot be checked. Germline CDR1 is SGHTA and CDR2 is FQGNSA. The CDR3 contains 15 residues. The CDR3 protein is CASSLSLMGGREQYF.

The chain has TRBV7-6 and TRBJ2-7; TCRdb returns TRBD2, unconfirmable since there is no DNA. This CDR3 comprises 16 residues. In germline, CDR1 is SGHVS, CDR2 FNYEAQ. CDR3 protein: CASSLDWSSGRYEQYF.

V usage is TRBV24-1 and J usage is TRBJ2-5; the D gene TCRdb calls, TRBD2, cannot be checked with no DNA. This CDR3 has 15 residues. The V gene's germline CDR1 is KGHDR and CDR2 SFDVKD. CDR3 loop: CATSDPGLAQETQYF.